There are many counts of the clone carrying this T cell receptor (beta chain). No antigen is known for it. Trimming shortened V by 3 bases and J by 1 base, and 9 bases separated the two germline ends. The CDR3 consists of 15 residues. TCRdb ran MiXCR on the 5' RACE reads and lists one entry per CDR3 protein. The sample includes tens of thousands of distinct CDR3 sequences, about 16% seen only once; the top ten take more than 1.3%. This sample stems from a study of T-cell memory formation after mild COVID-19. Study results and limitations: Among clones contracting day 15 to 85, CD4/CD8 was balanced, whereas later expanders leaned CD4+. Memory cells collected pre-infection included some clones that later responded, suggesting cross-reactive memory joined.

The TCR was taken from an adult who had mild COVID-19 (a few samples of this study predate the infection). Cell type and time point are not known. V gene TRBV12-3 or TRBV12-4 combines with J gene TRBJ2-2; D gene ambiguous. The specimen was PBMCs or a T cell subset sorted from them (not recorded which). The CDR3 DNA follows: TGTGCCAGCAGTTTTGTGCCCCAGAACACCGGGGAGCTGTTTTTT. It encodes CASSFVPQNTGELFF.